This TCR beta chain was documented in a study of OX40 agonist ivuxolimab in advanced cancers. At the level of the study: The mean age was approximately 60 years, ranging from 23 to 79, with 80% to 85% of participants male.

Sequenced by immunoSEQ multiplex PCR; TCRdb stores in-frame clones only, minus some. The sample consists of approximately 24,000 clones, around three quarters of them appearing once. The sequence came from an adult with an advanced solid tumor such as melanoma, head and neck, liver or kidney cancer. The material was CD4+ or CD8+ T cells sorted from blood, obtained in a trial of the OX40 agonist ivuxolimab.

DNA for the CDR3: TGCAGCGTTGTGTCAGGGCTAAAATGGGGGACTGAAGCTTTCTTT. Its translation: CSVVSGLKWGTEAFF. This sequence joins TRBV29-1 and TRBJ1-1; TRBD1 is a possible D gene (5 bases). The CDR3 is 15 amino acids. V shed 4 bases and J shed 5 bases, with 20 bases lying between them. Looked up from germline, CDR1 is SQVTM and CDR2 is ANQGSEA.